This T cell receptor beta chain derives from a study of control samples from healthy donors and cancer patients. Trimming stripped 6 bases from V and 1 base from J, with 16 bases between. CDR3 size: 16 residues. The germline V gene has CDR1 KGHSH and CDR2 LQKENI. This table comes from immunoSEQ multiplex PCR, and its TCRdb copy is limited to in-frame clones, with some not included. Found here are around 180,000 clones, 75% to 95% of them singletons; the top ten hold approximately 2%. Material for sequencing was blood. The chain couples TRBV18 to TRBJ1-5; unclear D gene. The source of this sequence is a woman aged 40 to 50 in good health. CDR3 bases: TGTGCCAGCTCCCTCGCTGCCCCAGGAAGCAATCAGCCCCAGCATTTT. Translation: CASSLAAPGSNQPQHF.